The present T cell receptor (beta chain) was sequenced within a study of cytomegalovirus exposure and HLA in healthy donors. Study-wide points: When the data were analyzed later, several of the most significant clusters appeared to be linked to common viral pathogens. Follow-up analysis found HLA locus-dependent TCR association rates, highest for DRB1 and lowest for HLA-C. The study found most TCR sequences rare, yet found some public TCRs in many donors.

Trimming left V 9 bases short and J 4 bases short, with 18 bases between. The germline V gene has CDR1 SGHAT and CDR2 FQNNGV. This CDR3 comprises 14 residues. On this clone: Its antigen remains unknown.

PCR employed 60 Vbeta and 13 Jbeta primers. Libraries were prepared by immunoSEQ multiplex PCR; TCRdb keeps only in-frame clonotypes and omits some of them. Of 37,000 or so clones listed, around 69% were seen once; the top ten hold 6.3%. The V call is TRBV11-2, the J call TRBJ2-5; a possible D gene is TRBD1 (6 bases). The sequenced material came from PBMCs. This clonotype was obtained from a man under 40 in good health and CMV-seronegative. CDR3 region: CASNTGSGRETQYF. Here the CDR3 DNA reads TGTGCCAGTAATACAGGGAGTGGGCGAGAGACCCAGTACTTC.